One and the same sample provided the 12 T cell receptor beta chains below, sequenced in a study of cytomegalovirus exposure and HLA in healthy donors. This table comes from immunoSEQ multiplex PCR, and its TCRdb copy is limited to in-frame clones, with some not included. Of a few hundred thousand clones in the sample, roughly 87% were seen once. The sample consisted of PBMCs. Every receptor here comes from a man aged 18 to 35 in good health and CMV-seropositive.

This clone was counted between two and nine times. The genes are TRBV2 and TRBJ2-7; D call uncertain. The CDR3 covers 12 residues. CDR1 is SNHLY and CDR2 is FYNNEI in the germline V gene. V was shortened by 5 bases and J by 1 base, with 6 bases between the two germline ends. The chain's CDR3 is CASSYYSYEQYF. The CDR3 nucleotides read TGTGCCAGCAGTTACTATTCCTACGAGCAGTACTTC. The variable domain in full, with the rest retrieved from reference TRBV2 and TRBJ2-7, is EPEVTQTPSHQVTQMGQEVILRCVPISNHLYFYWYRQILGQKVEFLVSFYNNEISEKSEIFDDQFSVERPDGSNFTLKIRSTKLEDSAMYFCASSYYSYEQYFGPGTRLTVT.

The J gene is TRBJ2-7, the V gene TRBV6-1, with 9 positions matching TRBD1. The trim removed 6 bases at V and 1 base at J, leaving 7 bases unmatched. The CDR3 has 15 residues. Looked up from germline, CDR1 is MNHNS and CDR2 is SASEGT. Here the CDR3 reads CASRSAGTGSYEQYF. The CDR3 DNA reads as TGTGCCAGCAGGTCCGCCGGGACAGGGTCCTACGAGCAGTACTTC.

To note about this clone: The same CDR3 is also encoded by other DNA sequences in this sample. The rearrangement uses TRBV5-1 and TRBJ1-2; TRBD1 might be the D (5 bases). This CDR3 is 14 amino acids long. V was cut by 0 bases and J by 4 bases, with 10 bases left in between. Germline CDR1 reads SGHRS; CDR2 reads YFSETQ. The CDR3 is CASSLGQGGYGYTF. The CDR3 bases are TGCGCCAGCAGCTTGGGTCAGGGAGGCTATGGCTACACCTTC.

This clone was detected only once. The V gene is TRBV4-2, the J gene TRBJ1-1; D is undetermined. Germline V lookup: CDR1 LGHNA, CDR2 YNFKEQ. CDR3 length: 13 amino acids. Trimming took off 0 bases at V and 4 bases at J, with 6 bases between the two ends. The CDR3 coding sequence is TGTGCCAGCAGCCAAGATGCGGTCACTGAAGCTTTCTTT. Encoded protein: CASSQDAVTEAFF.

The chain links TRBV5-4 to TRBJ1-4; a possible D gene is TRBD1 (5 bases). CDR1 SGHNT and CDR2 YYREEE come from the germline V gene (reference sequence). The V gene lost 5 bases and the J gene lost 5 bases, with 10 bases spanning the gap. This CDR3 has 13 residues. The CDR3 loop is CASSRGLNEKLFF. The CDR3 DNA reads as TGTGCCAGCAGTCGGGGACTAAATGAAAAACTGTTTTTT.

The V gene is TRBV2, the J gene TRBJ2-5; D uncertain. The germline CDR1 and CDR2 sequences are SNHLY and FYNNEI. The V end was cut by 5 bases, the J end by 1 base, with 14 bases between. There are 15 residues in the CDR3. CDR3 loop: CASSPLGTAQETQYF. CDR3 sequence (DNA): TGTGCCAGCAGTCCCCTGGGCACGGCCCAAGAGACCCAGTACTTC.

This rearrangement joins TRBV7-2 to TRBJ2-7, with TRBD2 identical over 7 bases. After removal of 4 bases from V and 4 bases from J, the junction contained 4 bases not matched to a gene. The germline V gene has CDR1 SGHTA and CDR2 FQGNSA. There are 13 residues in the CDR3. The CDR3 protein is CASSSQRGYEQYF. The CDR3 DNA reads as TGTGCCAGCAGCTCACAGCGGGGATACGAGCAGTACTTC.

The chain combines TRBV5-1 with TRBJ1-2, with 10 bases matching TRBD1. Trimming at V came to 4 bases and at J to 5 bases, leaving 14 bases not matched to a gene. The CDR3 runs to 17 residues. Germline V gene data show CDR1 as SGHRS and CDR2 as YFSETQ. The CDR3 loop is CASSPTYSGTGDYGYTF. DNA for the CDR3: TGCGCCAGCAGCCCGACCTATTCCGGGACAGGGGATTATGGCTACACCTTC.

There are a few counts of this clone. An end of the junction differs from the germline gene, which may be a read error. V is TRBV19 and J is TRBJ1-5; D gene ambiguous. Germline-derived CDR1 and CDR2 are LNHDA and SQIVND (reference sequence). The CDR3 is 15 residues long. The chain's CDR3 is CASSIVPGMSQPQHF. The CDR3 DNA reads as TGTGCCAGTAGCATAGTCCCAGGAATGAGTCAGCCCCAGCATTTT.

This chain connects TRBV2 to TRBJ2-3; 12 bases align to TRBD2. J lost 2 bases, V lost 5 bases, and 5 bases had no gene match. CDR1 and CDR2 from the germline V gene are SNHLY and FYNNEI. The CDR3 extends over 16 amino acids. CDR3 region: CASSPLAGGNTDTQYF. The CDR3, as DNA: TGTGCCAGCAGTCCACTAGCGGGGGGAAACACAGATACGCAGTATTTT.

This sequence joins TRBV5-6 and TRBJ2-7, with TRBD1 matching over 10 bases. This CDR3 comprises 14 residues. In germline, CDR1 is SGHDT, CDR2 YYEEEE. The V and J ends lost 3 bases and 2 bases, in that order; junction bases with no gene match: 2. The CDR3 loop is CASSSGTGAYEQYF. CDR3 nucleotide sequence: TGTGCCAGCAGCTCCGGGACAGGGGCCTACGAGCAGTACTTC. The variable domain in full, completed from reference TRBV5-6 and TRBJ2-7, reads DAGVTQSPTHLIKTRGQQVTLRCSPKSGHDTVSWYQQALGQGPQFIFQYYEEEERQRGNFPDRFSGHQFPNYSSELNVNALLLGDSALYLCASSSGTGAYEQYFGPGTRLTVT.

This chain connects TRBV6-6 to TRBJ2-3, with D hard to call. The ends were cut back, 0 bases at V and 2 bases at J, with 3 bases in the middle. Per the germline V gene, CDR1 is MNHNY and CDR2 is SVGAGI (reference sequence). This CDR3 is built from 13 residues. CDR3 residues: CASSYSPTDTQYF. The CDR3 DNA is TGTGCCAGCAGTTACTCACCCACAGATACGCAGTATTTT.